The 27 T cell receptor beta chains below all came from one sample that was sequenced in a study of CD8+ T cells in alopecia areata. The treatment was: oral pan-JAK inhibitor, 5-10 mg twice daily. RNA was extracted and reverse transcribed into cDNA as the sequencing template. The data were produced by immunoSEQ multiplex PCR, yet TCRdb's version contains in-frame clones alone and is incomplete. Found here are tens of thousands of clones, approximately 66% of them singletons; the top ten hold 23%. The input for sequencing was CD8+ T cells sorted from blood, taken at week 24, from a patient treated with tofacitinib. The receptors originated from a human donor with alopecia areata.

The chain combines TRBV7-9 with TRBJ1-1; no firm D call. The V end lost 6 bases, the J end lost 6 bases, and 17 bases lay between the germline ends. The length of the CDR3 is 14 residues. Germline V gene sequence: CDR1 SEHNR, CDR2 FQNEAQ (reference sequence). The CDR3 bases are TGTGCCAGCAGTCATGACACCGGGAGGGCTGAAGCTTTCTTT. Its translation is CASSHDTGRAEAFF. Full variable domain (remainder filled in from reference TRBV7-9 and TRBJ1-1): DTGVSQNPRHKITKRGQNVTFRCDPISEHNRLYWYRQTLGQGPEFLTYFQNEAQLEKSRLLSDRFSAERPKGSFSTLEIQRTEQGDSAMYLCASSHDTGRAEAFFGQGTRLTVV.

This clone appeared a single time. The J gene is TRBJ1-1, the V gene TRBV23-1; D is ambiguous. Being an ORF, TRBV23-1 has a function that is uncertain. V was shortened by 0 bases and J by 4 bases, with 12 bases between the two germline ends. The CDR3 contains 15 residues. The CDR3 spells CASSQSAGPCTEAFF. The CDR3 bases are TGCGCCAGCAGTCAATCGGCAGGTCCTTGCACTGAAGCTTTCTTT.

This clone was picked up a small number of times. The chain employs TRBV7-9 and TRBJ2-1; 8 nucleotides line up with TRBD1. CDR3 length: 14 residues. V lost 3 bases to trimming and J lost 8 bases; unmatched junction nucleotides: 6. The germline V gene encodes CDR1 SEHNR and CDR2 FQNEAQ (reference sequence). This chain's CDR3 is CASSFSGQAHEQFF. For the CDR3, the DNA is TGTGCCAGCAGCTTTTCGGGACAGGCTCATGAGCAGTTCTTC.

The chain has TRBV5-4 and TRBJ2-2, with TRBD2 matching 10 bases. CDR1 and CDR2 from the germline V gene are SGHNT and YYREEE (reference sequence). This CDR3 spans 15 amino acids. The ends lost 4 bases at V and 1 base at J; junction bases unmatched: 1. CDR3 DNA sequence: TGTGCCAGCAGCCCTAGCGGGAGGAACACCGGGGAGCTGTTTTTT. This sequence encodes CASSPSGRNTGELFF.

The V call is TRBV15, the J call TRBJ2-3; 11 bases fit TRBD2. With V trimmed by 0 bases and J by 1 base, 6 bases remained unmatched. Germline values: CDR1 LNHNV, CDR2 YYDKDF (reference sequence). The CDR3 has 18 amino acids. For the CDR3, the DNA is TGTGCCACCAGCAGAGATTTCGGACTAGCGGGTGGCACAGATACGCAGTATTTT. Amino acid sequence: CATSRDFGLAGGTDTQYF.

There are a few counts of this clone. V gene TRBV27 combines with J gene TRBJ1-5, with 7 bases aligning to TRBD1. The CDR3 consists of 16 residues. CDR1 is MNHEY, CDR2 SMNVEV, per germline (reference sequence). With 6 bases clipped from V and 0 bases from J, the junction kept 8 bases outside the gene matches. The DNA of the CDR3 is TGTGCCAGCAGGGAGGGGGCAGGGGTTAGCAATCAGCCCCAGCATTTT. It translates to CASREGAGVSNQPQHF.

V usage is TRBV7-9 and J usage is TRBJ2-5; D is possibly TRBD2 (6 bases). The ends were cut back, 5 bases at V and 5 bases at J, with 12 bases in the middle. From germline, CDR1 is SEHNR and CDR2 FQNEAQ (reference sequence). The CDR3 has 13 residues. CDR3 bases: TGTGCCAGCAGCATAAGACTAGGGGAGACCCAGTACTTC. Protein sequence: CASSIRLGETQYF.

V gene TRBV4-3 combines with J gene TRBJ2-7; 9 nucleotides match TRBD1. J gave up 4 bases and V 0 bases, and 4 bases lay outside the gene matches. CDR1 is LGHNA and CDR2 is YSLEER in the germline V gene. This CDR3 contains 15 residues. DNA for the CDR3: TGCGCCAGCAGCCAAGATAGGGGGACAGGGTACGAGCAGTACTTC. Its protein is CASSQDRGTGYEQYF.

The chain uses TRBV2 and TRBJ2-1, with 11 bases fitting TRBD2. The CDR3 spans 20 residues. The V and J ends lost 1 base and 1 base, in that order; junction bases with no gene match: 12. CDR1 is SNHLY, CDR2 FYNNEI, per germline. The DNA of the CDR3 is TGTGCCAGCAGTGAAGTTGCTAGCGGGAGGCTGATTCCGTCCTACAATGAGCAGTTCTTC. It translates to CASSEVASGRLIPSYNEQFF.

This clone was recorded a few times. The rearrangement uses TRBV7-9 and TRBJ2-7; 8 nucleotides agree with TRBD1. The CDR3 is made up of 12 amino acids. CDR1 and CDR2 (germline): SEHNR, FQNEAQ (reference sequence). V trimming: 4 bases; J trimming: 7 bases; junction bases outside the gene matches: 3. CDR3 nucleotide sequence: TGTGCCAGCAGCTACGACAGGGGAGAGCAGTACTTC. Its protein is CASSYDRGEQYF.

This sequence joins TRBV5-1 and TRBJ2-1; 11 bases map to TRBD2. CDR1 and CDR2 (germline): SGHRS, YFSETQ. V lost 3 bases, J lost 10 bases, and 9 bases stayed unmatched. CDR3 length: 15 residues. The CDR3 region has the DNA TGCGCCAGCAGCTCAGCACTAGCGGGGGCCCCCGAGCAGTTCTTC. This codes for CASSSALAGAPEQFF.

At least ten counts were recorded for this clone. V and J are TRBV4-3 and TRBJ1-5; the D gene is possibly TRBD1 (5 bases). CDR1 is LGHNA and CDR2 is YSLEER in the germline V gene. Trimming pared 4 bases from V and 0 bases from J, leaving 25 bases between. This CDR3 comprises 20 residues. CDR3: CASSLLAGGQGSYSNQPQHF. The CDR3 DNA reads as TGCGCCAGCAGCCTCCTTGCGGGAGGGCAGGGATCCTATAGCAATCAGCCCCAGCATTTT.

The chain has TRBV27 and TRBJ2-5, with no clear D. The CDR3 is 15 residues long. V lost 1 base and J 2 bases, leaving 11 bases between the germline ends. From germline, CDR1 is MNHEY and CDR2 SMNVEV (reference sequence). The CDR3 DNA reads as TGTGCCAGCAGTTTATGGGCAGCCCCGCAAGAGACCCAGTACTTC. As protein: CASSLWAAPQETQYF.

The sample holds one count of this clone. The chain links TRBV9 to TRBJ2-1; 12 nucleotides match TRBD2. The CDR3 contains 16 residues. Trimming removed 3 bases from V and 6 bases from J; junction bases left unmatched: 7. Germline V gives CDR1 SGDLS, CDR2 YYNGEE. The CDR3 nucleotides read TGTGCCAGCAGCGCTAGCGGGGGGGCGAGTGCCAATGAGCAGTTCTTC. Its translation is CASSASGGASANEQFF.

This clone came up a few times. This chain links TRBV7-9 with TRBJ2-1; TRBD2 aligns across 11 bases. Germline assignment: CDR1 SEHNR and CDR2 FQNEAQ (reference sequence). V dropped 5 bases and J dropped 4; count of bases not matched to a gene: 7. The CDR3 spans 16 residues. The CDR3 sequence is CASSPTSGRSYNEQFF. The CDR3 coding sequence is TGTGCCAGCAGCCCAACTAGCGGGAGATCTTACAATGAGCAGTTCTTC. The variable domain in full, with the rest retrieved from reference TRBV7-9 and TRBJ2-1, is DTGVSQNPRHKITKRGQNVTFRCDPISEHNRLYWYRQTLGQGPEFLTYFQNEAQLEKSRLLSDRFSAERPKGSFSTLEIQRTEQGDSAMYLCASSPTSGRSYNEQFFGPGTRLTVL.

V and J are TRBV20-1 and TRBJ2-5; 7 nucleotides agree with TRBD1. Looked up from germline, CDR1 is DFQATT and CDR2 is SNEGSKA (reference sequence). The junction had 0 bases not matched to a gene; V was cut back by 7 bases and J by 1 base. The CDR3 sequence is 11 residues long. CDR3 loop: CSGDSQETQYF. The DNA for the CDR3 is TGCAGTGGGGACAGCCAAGAGACCCAGTACTTC.

V and J are TRBV15 and TRBJ2-7, with 7 bases identical to TRBD2. Per the germline V gene, CDR1 is LNHNV and CDR2 is YYDKDF (reference sequence). The CDR3 consists of 15 residues. After removal of 0 bases from V and 4 bases from J, the junction contained 6 bases not matched to a gene. For the CDR3, the DNA is TGTGCCACCAGCAGAGACCTGGGGACTAAATACGAGCAGTACTTC. This sequence encodes CATSRDLGTKYEQYF.

V gene TRBV29-1 combines with J gene TRBJ2-1, with 14 bases fitting TRBD2. V shed 1 base, J shed 5 bases, and the junction held 4 bases outside the gene matches. CDR3 length: 16 amino acids. Germline V gene sequence: CDR1 SQVTM, CDR2 ANQGSEA. The CDR3 DNA is TGCAGCGTTGAAGGACTAGCGGGAGGGAAAAACAATGAGCAGTTCTTC. It is translated as CSVEGLAGGKNNEQFF.

The gene calls are TRBV7-9 and TRBJ2-1; D is ambiguous. The V end lost 5 bases, the J end lost 2 bases, and 13 bases lay between the germline ends. This CDR3 is 15 amino acids long. The V gene's germline CDR1 is SEHNR and CDR2 FQNEAQ (reference sequence). CDR3 loop: CASSPPRVTYNEQFF. Here the CDR3 DNA reads TGTGCCAGCAGCCCCCCACGGGTAACCTACAATGAGCAGTTCTTC.

The chain joins TRBV5-6 to TRBJ2-3, with TRBD2 matching 11 bases. V trimming: 6 bases; J trimming: 4 bases; junction bases outside the gene matches: 7. The V gene's germline CDR1 is SGHDT and CDR2 YYEEEE. This CDR3 has 15 amino acids. CDR3 region: CASNTLAGVADTQYF. Written as DNA, the CDR3 is TGTGCCAGCAACACACTAGCGGGAGTAGCAGATACGCAGTATTTT.

The CDR3 here is CASSQDTSGRPLETQYF. CDR3 in DNA: TGCGCCAGCAGCCAAGATACTAGCGGGAGGCCTTTAGAGACCCAGTACTTC. The V call is TRBV4-1, the J call TRBJ2-5; 12 positions agree with TRBD2. CDR3 length equals 17 residues. The germline CDR1 and CDR2 sequences are MGHRA and YSYEKL. With V trimmed by 0 bases and J by 4 bases, 6 bases remained unmatched.

The chain employs TRBV5-6 and TRBJ2-7; TRBD2 agrees at 7 bases. The CDR3 loop spans 15 amino acids. In germline, CDR1 is SGHDT, CDR2 YYEEEE. With V trimmed by 1 base and J by 2 bases, 6 bases remained unmatched. In DNA form, the CDR3 reads TGTGCCAGCAGCTTGTTGGGAGGGAGACCCTACGAGCAGTACTTC. This translates into CASSLLGGRPYEQYF.

The chain joins TRBV4-1 to TRBJ1-5; D gene uncertain. This CDR3 comprises 12 residues. Trimming took 1 base from V and 6 from J, leaving 4 bases between them. Germline V lookup: CDR1 MGHRA, CDR2 YSYEKL. The DNA of the CDR3 is TGCGCCAGCAGCCAAGTGGGTCAGCCCCAGCATTTT. Translation: CASSQVGQPQHF.

This chain uses TRBV9 with TRBJ2-2, with D perhaps matching TRBD1 or TRBD2 (5 bases each). Germline loops: CDR1 SGDLS, CDR2 YYNGEE. The CDR3 has 14 amino acids. The V gene lost 2 bases and the J gene lost 4 bases, with 9 bases spanning the gap. CDR3 region: CASSVGASTGELFF. The CDR3 bases are TGTGCCAGCAGCGTCGGGGCGAGCACCGGGGAGCTGTTTTTT.

This clone has a handful of counts. J is TRBJ2-7 and V is TRBV5-1; D could derive from TRBD1 or TRBD2 (5 bases each). V was clipped by 1 base and J by 9 bases, with 11 bases between them. From germline, CDR1 is SGHRS and CDR2 YFSETQ. This CDR3 is 12 amino acids long. The CDR3 DNA is TGCGCCAGCAGCTTGTATCCGGGACCGCAGTACTTC. It encodes CASSLYPGPQYF.

In the case of this clone: Germline is not matched at one junction end, which may reflect a read error. This chain uses TRBV15 with TRBJ2-3; possibly TRBD2 for D (5 bases). CDR1 is LNHNV and CDR2 is YYDKDF in the germline V gene (reference sequence). The CDR3 totals 16 residues. The CDR3 DNA is TGTGCCACCAGCGGAGAGCTAGCTATCAACACAGATACGCAGTATTTT. Protein product: CATSGELAINTDTQYF.

The CDR3 sequence is CASSLSSGSSYEQYF. The CDR3 DNA reads TGTGCCAGCAGTTTATCGAGCGGGAGTTCCTACGAGCAGTACTTC. The V gene is TRBV27, the J gene TRBJ2-7, with 8 bases matching TRBD2. The CDR3 runs 15 residues. Trimming cost V 0 bases and J 1 base; bases outside gene matches: 2. Germline V lookup: CDR1 MNHEY, CDR2 SMNVEV (reference sequence).